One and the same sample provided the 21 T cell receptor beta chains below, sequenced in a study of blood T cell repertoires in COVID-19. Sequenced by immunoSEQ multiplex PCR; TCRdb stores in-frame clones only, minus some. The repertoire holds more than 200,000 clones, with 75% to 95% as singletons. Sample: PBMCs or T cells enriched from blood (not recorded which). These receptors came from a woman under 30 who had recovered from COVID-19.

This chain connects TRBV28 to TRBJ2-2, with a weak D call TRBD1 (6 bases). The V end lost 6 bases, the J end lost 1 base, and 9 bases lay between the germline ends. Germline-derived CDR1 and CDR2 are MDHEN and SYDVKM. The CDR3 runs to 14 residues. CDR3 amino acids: CASRTGVNTGELFF. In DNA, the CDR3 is TGTGCCAGCAGGACAGGCGTGAACACCGGGGAGCTGTTTTTT. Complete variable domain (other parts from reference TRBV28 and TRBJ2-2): DVKVTQSSRYLVKRTGEKVFLECVQDMDHENMFWYRQDPGLGLRLIYFSYDVKMKEKGDIPEGYSVSREKKERFSLILESASTNQTSMYLCASRTGVNTGELFFGEGSRLTVL.

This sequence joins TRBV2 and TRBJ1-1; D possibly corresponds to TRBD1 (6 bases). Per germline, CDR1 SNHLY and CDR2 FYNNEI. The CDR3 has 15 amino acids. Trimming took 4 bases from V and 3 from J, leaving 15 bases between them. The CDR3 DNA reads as TGTGCCAGCAGTGTATTGGGTAGGGGGTACACTGAAGCTTTCTTT. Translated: CASSVLGRGYTEAFF.

The CDR3 DNA follows: TGTGCCAGCAGTTTTAGGGGGACGGCAACCGCTAACTATGGCTACACCTTC. It yields the protein CASSFRGTATANYGYTF. This chain connects TRBV28 to TRBJ1-2; D perhaps matches TRBD1 (6 bases). The germline V and J ends were trimmed by 3 bases and 0 bases, with 17 bases remaining between them. The CDR3 extends over 17 amino acids. The germline V gene encodes CDR1 MDHEN and CDR2 SYDVKM.

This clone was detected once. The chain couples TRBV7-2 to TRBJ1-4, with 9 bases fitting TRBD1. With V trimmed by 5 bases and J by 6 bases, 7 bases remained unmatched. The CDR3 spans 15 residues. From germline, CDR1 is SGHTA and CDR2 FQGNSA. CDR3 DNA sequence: TGTGCCAGCAGCCCGTGGGGACAGGGAGATGAAAAACTGTTTTTT. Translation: CASSPWGQGDEKLFF.

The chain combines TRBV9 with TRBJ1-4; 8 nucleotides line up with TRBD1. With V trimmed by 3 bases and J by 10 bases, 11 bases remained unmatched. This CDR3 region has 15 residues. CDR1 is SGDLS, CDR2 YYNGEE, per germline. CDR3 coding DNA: TGTGCCAGCAGCGCCGGGGACAGGAATAGTGGAAAACTGTTTTTT. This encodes CASSAGDRNSGKLFF.

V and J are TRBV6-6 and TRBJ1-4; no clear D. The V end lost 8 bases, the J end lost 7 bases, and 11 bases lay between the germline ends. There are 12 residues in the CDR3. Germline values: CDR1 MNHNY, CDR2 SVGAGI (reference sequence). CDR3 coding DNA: TGTGCCAGCCTGAGGGAGGGTGAAAAACTGTTTTTT. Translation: CASLREGEKLFF.

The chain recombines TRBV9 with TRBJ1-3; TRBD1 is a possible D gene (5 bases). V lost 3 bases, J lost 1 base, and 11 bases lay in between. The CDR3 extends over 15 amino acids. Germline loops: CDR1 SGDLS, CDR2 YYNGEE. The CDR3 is CASSAQGRSGNTIYF. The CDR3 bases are TGTGCCAGCAGCGCCCAGGGAAGATCTGGAAACACCATATATTTT.

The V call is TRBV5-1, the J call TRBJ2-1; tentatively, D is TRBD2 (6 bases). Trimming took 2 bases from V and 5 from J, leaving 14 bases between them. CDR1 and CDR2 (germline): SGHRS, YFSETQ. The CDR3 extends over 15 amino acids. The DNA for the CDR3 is TGCGCCAGCAGCTTACGGGACTCCACTCACAATGAGCAGTTCTTC. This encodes CASSLRDSTHNEQFF.

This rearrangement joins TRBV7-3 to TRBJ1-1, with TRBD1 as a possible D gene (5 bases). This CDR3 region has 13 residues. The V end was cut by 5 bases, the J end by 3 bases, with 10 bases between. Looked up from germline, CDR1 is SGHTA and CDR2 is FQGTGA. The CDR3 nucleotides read TGTGCCAGCAGCCCGACAGCAGACACTGAAGCTTTCTTT. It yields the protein CASSPTADTEAFF. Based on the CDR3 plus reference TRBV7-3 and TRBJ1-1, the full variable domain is GAGVSQTPSNKVTEKGKYVELRCDPISGHTALYWYRQSLGQGPEFLIYFQGTGAADDSGLPNDRFFAVRPEGSVSTLKIQRTERGDSAVYLCASSPTADTEAFFGQGTRLTVV.

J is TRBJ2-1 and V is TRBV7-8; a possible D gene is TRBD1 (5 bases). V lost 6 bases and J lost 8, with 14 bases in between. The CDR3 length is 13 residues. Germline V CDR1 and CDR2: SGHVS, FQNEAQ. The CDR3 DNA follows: TGTGCCAGCAGGGGCAGGGCTTCCGATGAGCAGTTCTTC. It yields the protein CASRGRASDEQFF. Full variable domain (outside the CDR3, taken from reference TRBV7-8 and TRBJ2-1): GAGVSQSPRYKVAKRGQDVALRCDPISGHVSLFWYQQALGQGPEFLTYFQNEAQLDKSGLPSDRFFAERPEGSVSTLKIQRTQQEDSAVYLCASRGRASDEQFFGPGTRLTVL.

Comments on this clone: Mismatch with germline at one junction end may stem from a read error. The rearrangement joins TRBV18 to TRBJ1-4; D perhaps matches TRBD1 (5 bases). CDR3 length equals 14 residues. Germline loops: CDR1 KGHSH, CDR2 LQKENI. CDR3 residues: CASSPRTTNEKLFF. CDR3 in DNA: TGTGCCAGCTCACCCCGGACAACAAATGAAAAACTGTTTTTT.

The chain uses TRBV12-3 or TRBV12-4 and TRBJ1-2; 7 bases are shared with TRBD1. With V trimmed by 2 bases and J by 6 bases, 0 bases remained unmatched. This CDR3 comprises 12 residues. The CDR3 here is CASSLQGDGYTF. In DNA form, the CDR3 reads TGTGCCAGCAGTTTACAGGGGGATGGCTACACCTTC.

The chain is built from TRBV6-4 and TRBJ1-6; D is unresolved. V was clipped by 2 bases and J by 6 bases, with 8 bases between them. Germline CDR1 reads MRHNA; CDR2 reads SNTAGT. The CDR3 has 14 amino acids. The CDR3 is CASSDEGSNSPLHF. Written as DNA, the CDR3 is TGTGCCAGCAGTGACGAGGGCAGTAATTCACCCCTCCACTTT.

The CDR3 here is CAMSGTAQQETQYF. The CDR3 DNA sequence: TGTGCCATGTCCGGGACAGCGCAACAAGAGACCCAGTACTTC. The chain has TRBV10-3 and TRBJ2-5, with 7 bases fitting TRBD1. Germline V CDR1 and CDR2: ENHRY, SYGVKD. This CDR3 region has 14 residues. V was clipped by 9 bases and J by 2 bases; unmatched bases: 9.

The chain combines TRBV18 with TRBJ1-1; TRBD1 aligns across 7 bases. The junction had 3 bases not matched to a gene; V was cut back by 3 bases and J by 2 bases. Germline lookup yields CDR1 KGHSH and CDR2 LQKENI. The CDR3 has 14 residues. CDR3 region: CASSPGQKNTEAFF. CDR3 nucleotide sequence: TGTGCCAGCTCACCGGGACAGAAAAACACTGAAGCTTTCTTT.

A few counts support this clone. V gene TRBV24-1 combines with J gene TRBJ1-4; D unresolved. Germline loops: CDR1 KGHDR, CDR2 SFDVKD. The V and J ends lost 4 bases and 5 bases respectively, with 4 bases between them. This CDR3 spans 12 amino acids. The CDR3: CATSDYNEKLFF. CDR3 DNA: TGTGCCACCAGTGACTACAATGAAAAACTGTTTTTT.

In nucleotides, the CDR3 is TGTGCCAGCAGCTTCCTTCAACAGCTGTTTTTT. Residues: CASSFLQQLFF. This chain joins TRBV14 and TRBJ1-4; no clear D. The CDR3 runs to 11 residues. Germline CDR1 and CDR2: SGHDN and FVKESK. V lost 5 bases and J lost 14, with 12 bases in between.

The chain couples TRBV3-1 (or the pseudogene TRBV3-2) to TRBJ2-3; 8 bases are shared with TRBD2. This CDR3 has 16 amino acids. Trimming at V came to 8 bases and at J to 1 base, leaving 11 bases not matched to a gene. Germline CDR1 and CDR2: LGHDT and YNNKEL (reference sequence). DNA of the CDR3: TGTGCCAGCTCCCCCCTGCGGGAGGTGGGCACAGATACGCAGTATTTT. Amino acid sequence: CASSPLREVGTDTQYF.

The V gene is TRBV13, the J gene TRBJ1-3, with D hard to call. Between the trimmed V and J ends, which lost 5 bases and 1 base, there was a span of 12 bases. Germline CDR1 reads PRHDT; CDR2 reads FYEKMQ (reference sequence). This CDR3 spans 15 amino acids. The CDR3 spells CASSPEGRSGNTIYF. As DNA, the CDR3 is TGTGCCAGCAGCCCCGAGGGCAGGTCTGGAAACACCATATATTTT.

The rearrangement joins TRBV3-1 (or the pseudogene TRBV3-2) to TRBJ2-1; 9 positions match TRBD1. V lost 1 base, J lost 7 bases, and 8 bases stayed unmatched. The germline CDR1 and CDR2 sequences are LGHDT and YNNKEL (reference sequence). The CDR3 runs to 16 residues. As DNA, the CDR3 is TGTGCCAGCAGCCAAGGTGCGGGACAGGGTATGAATGAGCAGTTCTTC. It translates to CASSQGAGQGMNEQFF.

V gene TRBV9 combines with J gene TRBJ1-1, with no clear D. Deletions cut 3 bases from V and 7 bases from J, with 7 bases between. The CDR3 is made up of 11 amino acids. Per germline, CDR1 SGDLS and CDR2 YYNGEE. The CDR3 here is CASSDGNEAFF. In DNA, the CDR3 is TGTGCCAGCAGCGACGGGAATGAAGCTTTCTTT.